This TCR beta chain was profiled in a study of neurological immune-mediated disorders. This clonotype was recorded at least ten times. TCRdb called the 5' RACE reads again in MiXCR, with one record for every CDR3 protein. The sample lists 42,000 or so distinct CDR3 sequences, 2.5% occurring once. The material sequenced was PBMCs. The source is a man aged 25-40 years with multiple sclerosis.

The CDR3 sequence: CASTRGIRSTDTQYF. The CDR3 DNA is TGTGCCAGCACGCGGGGGATCCGTAGCACAGATACGCAGTATTTT. V usage is TRBV6-6 and J usage is TRBJ2-3; TRBD2 matches 7 bases. Germline CDR1 reads MNHNY; CDR2 reads SVGAGI (reference sequence). Trimming cost V 7 bases and J 0 bases; bases outside gene matches: 7. The length of the CDR3 is 15 residues.